This T cell receptor (beta chain) comes out of a study of T cell responses to AZD1222 COVID-19 vaccine. CDR3 length equals 12 residues. Germline V CDR1 and CDR2: SNHLY, FYNNEI. V was trimmed by 3 bases and J by 3 bases, leaving 6 bases between them. Note on this clone: What it binds is not known.

Assay: immunoSEQ multiplex PCR; the TCRdb copy retains only in-frame clones and omits some. The sample lists 150,000 to 200,000 clones; over 70% were seen once. The study's findings and limits: When two AZD1222 doses had been given, Spike-specific TCR breadth and depth rose. It was only after the peak T cell response that any repertoires were sampled.

The chain uses TRBV2 and TRBJ2-7, with D tentatively TRBD2 (5 bases). The clonotype was recovered from an adult in good health. Here the sequenced sample was peripheral blood, taken on day 0 of MenACWY control vaccination. The CDR3, as DNA: TGTGCCAGCAGTGAGGGAGACTACGAGCAGTACTTC. Encoded protein: CASSEGDYEQYF.